These T cell receptor beta chains were read from a single sample in a study of cytomegalovirus exposure and HLA in healthy donors. Method: immunoSEQ multiplex PCR; TCRdb's copy keeps in-frame clones and lacks some. Of about 220,000 clones listed, about 81% were seen once; the top ten hold more than 5%. The sequencing sample was made of PBMCs. The receptors shown here come from a woman between 40 and 55 years old in good health and CMV-seropositive. The conserved cysteine and the conserved F or W are not part of the CDR3 here. Fields, in order: CDR3 length, V gene, J gene, CDR3 protein.

CDR3 length: 14
V gene: TRBV7-2
J gene: TRBJ2-2
CDR3 protein: ASSPSQQGAQGELF

CDR3 length: 12
V gene: TRBV14
J gene: TRBJ2-7
CDR3 protein: ASSQTRLANEQY

CDR3 length: 14
V gene: TRBV5-3
J gene: TRBJ2-4
CDR3 protein: ARSVLGKPTKNIQY

CDR3 length: 12
V gene: TRBV10-3
J gene: TRBJ2-7
CDR3 protein: AISPDRGPYEQY

CDR3 length: 14
V gene: TRBV12-5
J gene: TRBJ2-7
CDR3 protein: ASVSRPGQGSYEQY

CDR3 length: 11
V gene: TRBV28
J gene: TRBJ1-2
CDR3 protein: ASSLNRGYGYT

CDR3 length: 11
V gene: TRBV30
J gene: TRBJ2-7
CDR3 protein: AWSPGGDHEQY

CDR3 length: 13
V gene: TRBV27
J gene: TRBJ1-1
CDR3 protein: ASHRGGARPRKAF

CDR3 length: 14
V gene: TRBV5-6
J gene: TRBJ1-5
CDR3 protein: ASSLGGISSNQPQH

CDR3 length: 14
V gene: TRBV7-3
J gene: TRBJ2-7
CDR3 protein: ASSRESGTGSYEQY

CDR3 length: 11
V gene: TRBV15
J gene: TRBJ2-3
CDR3 protein: ATSGTLAGTQY

CDR3 length: 11
V gene: TRBV10-3
J gene: TRBJ2-5
CDR3 protein: AISEAIRVGPY

CDR3 length: 9
V gene: TRBV30
J gene: TRBJ2-1
CDR3 protein: AWSVRNEQF

CDR3 length: 13
V gene: TRBV5-6
J gene: TRBJ1-5
CDR3 protein: ASSFTPLSNQPQH

CDR3 length: 14
V gene: TRBV7-9
J gene: TRBJ2-3
CDR3 protein: ASSGRLATSTDTQY

CDR3 length: 14
V gene: TRBV9
J gene: TRBJ2-6
CDR3 protein: ASGNDRGPGANVLT

CDR3 length: 12
V gene: TRBV11-3
J gene: TRBJ2-2
CDR3 protein: ASSFVRATGELF

CDR3 length: 13
V gene: TRBV6-6
J gene: TRBJ1-5
CDR3 protein: ASSYLKGATQPQH

CDR3 length: 12
V gene: TRBV5-1
J gene: TRBJ2-1
CDR3 protein: ASSPGTASLEQF

CDR3 length: 12
V gene: TRBV19
J gene: TRBJ2-7
CDR3 protein: ASSIVGQSYEQY